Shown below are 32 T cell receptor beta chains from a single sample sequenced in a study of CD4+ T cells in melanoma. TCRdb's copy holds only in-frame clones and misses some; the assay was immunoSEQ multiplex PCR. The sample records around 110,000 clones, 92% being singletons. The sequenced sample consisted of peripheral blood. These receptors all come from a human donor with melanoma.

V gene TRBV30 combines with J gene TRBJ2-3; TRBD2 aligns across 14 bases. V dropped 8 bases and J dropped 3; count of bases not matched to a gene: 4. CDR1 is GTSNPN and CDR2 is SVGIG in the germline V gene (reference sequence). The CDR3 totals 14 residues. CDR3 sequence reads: CAGGLAGVTDTQYF. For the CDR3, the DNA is TGTGCCGGGGGACTAGCGGGGGTAACAGATACGCAGTATTTT.

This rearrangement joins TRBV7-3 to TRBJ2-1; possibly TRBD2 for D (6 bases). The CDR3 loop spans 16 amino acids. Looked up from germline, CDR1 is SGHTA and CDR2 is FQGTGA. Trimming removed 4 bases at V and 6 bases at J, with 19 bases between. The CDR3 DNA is TGTGCCAGCAGCTCGCAACCGGGACTGGCCCTCAATGAGCAGTTCTTC. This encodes CASSSQPGLALNEQFF.

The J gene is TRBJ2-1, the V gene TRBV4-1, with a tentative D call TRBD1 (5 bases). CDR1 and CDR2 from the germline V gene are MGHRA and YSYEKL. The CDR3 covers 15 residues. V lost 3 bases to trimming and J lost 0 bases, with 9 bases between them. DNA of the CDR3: TGCGCCAGCAGCCAGGAAGACAGCTCCTACAATGAGCAGTTCTTC. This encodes CASSQEDSSYNEQFF.

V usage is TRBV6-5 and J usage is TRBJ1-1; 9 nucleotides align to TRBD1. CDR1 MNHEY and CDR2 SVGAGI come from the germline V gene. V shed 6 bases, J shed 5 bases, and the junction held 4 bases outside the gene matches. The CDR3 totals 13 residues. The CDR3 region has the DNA TGTGCCAGCAGACAGGGGGCTGGGACTGAAGCTTTCTTT. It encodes CASRQGAGTEAFF.

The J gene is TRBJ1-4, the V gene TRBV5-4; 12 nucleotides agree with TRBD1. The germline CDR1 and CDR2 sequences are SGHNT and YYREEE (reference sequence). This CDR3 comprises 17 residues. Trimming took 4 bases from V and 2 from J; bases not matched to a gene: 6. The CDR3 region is CASSPGQGASTNEKLFF. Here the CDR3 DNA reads TGTGCCAGCAGCCCGGGACAGGGGGCCTCGACTAATGAAAAACTGTTTTTT.

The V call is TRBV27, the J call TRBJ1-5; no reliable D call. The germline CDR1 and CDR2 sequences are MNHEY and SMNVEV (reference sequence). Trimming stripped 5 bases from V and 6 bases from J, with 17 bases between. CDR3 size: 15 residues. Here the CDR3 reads CASSPQWGAGQPQHF. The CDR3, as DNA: TGTGCCAGCAGTCCCCAGTGGGGAGCGGGTCAGCCCCAGCATTTT.

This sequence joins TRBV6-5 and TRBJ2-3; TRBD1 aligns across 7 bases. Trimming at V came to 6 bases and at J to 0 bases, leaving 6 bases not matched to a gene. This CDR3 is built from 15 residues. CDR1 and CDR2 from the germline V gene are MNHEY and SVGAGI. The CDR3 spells CASRAGTASTDTQYF. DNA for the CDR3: TGTGCCAGCAGAGCCGGGACAGCTAGCACAGATACGCAGTATTTT.

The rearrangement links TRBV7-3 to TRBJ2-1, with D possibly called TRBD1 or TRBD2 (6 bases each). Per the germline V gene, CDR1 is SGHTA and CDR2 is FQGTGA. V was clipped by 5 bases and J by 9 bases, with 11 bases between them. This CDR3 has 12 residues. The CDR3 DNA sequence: TGTGCCAGCAGCATACAGGGAGGTGAGCAGTTCTTC. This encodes CASSIQGGEQFF.

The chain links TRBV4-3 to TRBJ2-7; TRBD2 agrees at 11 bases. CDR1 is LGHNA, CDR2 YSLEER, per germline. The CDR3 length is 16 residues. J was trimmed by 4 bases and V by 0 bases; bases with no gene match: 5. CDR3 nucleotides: TGCGCCAGCAGCCAAGACCGAGCTAGCGGGGGGTACGAGCAGTACTTC. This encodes CASSQDRASGGYEQYF.

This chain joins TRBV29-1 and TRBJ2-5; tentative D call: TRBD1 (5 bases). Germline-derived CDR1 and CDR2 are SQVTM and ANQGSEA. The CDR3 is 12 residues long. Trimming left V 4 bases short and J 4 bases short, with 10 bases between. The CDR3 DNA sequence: TGCAGCGTTGGTGACAGCCCAGAGACCCAGTACTTC. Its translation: CSVGDSPETQYF.

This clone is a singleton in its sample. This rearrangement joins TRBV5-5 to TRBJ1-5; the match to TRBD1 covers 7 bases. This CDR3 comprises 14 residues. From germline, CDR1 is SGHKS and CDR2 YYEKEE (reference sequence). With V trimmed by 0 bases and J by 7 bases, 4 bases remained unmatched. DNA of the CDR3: TGTGCCAGCAGCTTGGGCAGGGGGGACCAGCCCCAGCATTTT. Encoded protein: CASSLGRGDQPQHF.

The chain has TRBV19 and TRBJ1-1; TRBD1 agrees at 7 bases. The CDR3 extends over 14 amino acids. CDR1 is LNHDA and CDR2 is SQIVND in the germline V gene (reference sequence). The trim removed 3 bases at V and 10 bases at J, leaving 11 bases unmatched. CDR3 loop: CASSMPPAQGRAFF. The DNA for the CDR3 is TGTGCCAGTAGTATGCCCCCGGCACAGGGGAGAGCTTTCTTT. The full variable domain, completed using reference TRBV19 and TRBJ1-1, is DGGITQSPKYLFRKEGQNVTLSCEQNLNHDAMYWYRQDPGQGLRLIYYSQIVNDFQKGDIAEGYSVSREKKESFPLTVTSAQKNPTAFYLCASSMPPAQGRAFFGQGTRLTVV.

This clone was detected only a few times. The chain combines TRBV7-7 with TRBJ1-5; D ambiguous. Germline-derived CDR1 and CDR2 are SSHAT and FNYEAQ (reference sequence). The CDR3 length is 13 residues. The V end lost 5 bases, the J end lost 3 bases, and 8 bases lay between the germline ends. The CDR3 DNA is TGTGCCAGCAGCCCGAGCTTCAATCAGCCCCAGCATTTT. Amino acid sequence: CASSPSFNQPQHF. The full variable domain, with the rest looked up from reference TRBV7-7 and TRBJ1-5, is GAGVSQSPRYKVTKRGQDVTLRCDPISSHATLYWYQQALGQGPEFLTYFNYEAQPDKSGLPSDRFSAERPEGSISTLTIQRTEQRDSAMYRCASSPSFNQPQHFGDGTRLSIL.

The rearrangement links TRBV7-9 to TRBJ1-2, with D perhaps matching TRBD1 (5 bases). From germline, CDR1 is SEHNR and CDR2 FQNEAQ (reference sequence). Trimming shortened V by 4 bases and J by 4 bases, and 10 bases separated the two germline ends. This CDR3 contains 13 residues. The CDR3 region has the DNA TGTGCCAGCAGCTCGGGGACGGTCTATGGCTACACCTTC. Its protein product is CASSSGTVYGYTF.

The chain's CDR3 is CASSGQGRGSTGELFF. CDR3 nucleotide sequence: TGTGCCAGCAGTGGACAGGGTCGGGGATCCACCGGGGAGCTGTTTTTT. The J gene is TRBJ2-2, the V gene TRBV2, with TRBD1 matching 7 bases. The germline V gene encodes CDR1 SNHLY and CDR2 FYNNEI. Germline trimming cut 4 bases from V and 4 bases from J; bases unmatched to any gene: 9. The CDR3 has 16 amino acids.

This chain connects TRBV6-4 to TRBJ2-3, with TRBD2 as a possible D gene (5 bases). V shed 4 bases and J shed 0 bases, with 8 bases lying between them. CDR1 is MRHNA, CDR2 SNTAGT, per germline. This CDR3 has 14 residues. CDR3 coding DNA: TGTGCCAGCAGTGTGGAGGCAAGCACAGATACGCAGTATTTT. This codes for CASSVEASTDTQYF.

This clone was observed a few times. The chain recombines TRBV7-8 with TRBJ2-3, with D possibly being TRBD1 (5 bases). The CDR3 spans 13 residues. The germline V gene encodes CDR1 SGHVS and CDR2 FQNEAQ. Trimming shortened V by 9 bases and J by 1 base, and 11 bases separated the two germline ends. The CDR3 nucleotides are TGTGCCAGTATGATCAGGGGCACAGATACGCAGTATTTT. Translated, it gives CASMIRGTDTQYF.

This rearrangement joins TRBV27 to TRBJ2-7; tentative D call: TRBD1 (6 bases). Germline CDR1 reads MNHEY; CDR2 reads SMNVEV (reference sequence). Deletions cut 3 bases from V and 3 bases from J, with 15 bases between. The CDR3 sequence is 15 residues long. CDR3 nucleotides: TGTGCCAGCAGTTTTCGGGACATGGAGGACTACGAGCAGTACTTC. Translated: CASSFRDMEDYEQYF.

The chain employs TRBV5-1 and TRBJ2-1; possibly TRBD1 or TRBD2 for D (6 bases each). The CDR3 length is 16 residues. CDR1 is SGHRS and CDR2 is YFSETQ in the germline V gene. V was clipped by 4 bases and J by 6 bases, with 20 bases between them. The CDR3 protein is CASSTGNVGGLNEQFF. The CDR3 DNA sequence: TGCGCCAGCAGCACAGGGAACGTGGGGGGCCTCAATGAGCAGTTCTTC. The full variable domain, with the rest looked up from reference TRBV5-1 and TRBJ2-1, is KAGVTQTPRYLIKTRGQQVTLSCSPISGHRSVSWYQQTPGQGLQFLFEYFSETQRNKGNFPGRFSGRQFSNSRSEMNVSTLELGDSALYLCASSTGNVGGLNEQFFGPGTRLTVL.

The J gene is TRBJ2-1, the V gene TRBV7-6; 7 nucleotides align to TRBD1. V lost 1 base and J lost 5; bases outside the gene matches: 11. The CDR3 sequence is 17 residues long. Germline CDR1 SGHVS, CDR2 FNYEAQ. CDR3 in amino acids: CASSLETGLRFNNEQFF. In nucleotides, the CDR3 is TGTGCCAGCAGCTTAGAGACAGGGCTGCGGTTCAACAATGAGCAGTTCTTC.

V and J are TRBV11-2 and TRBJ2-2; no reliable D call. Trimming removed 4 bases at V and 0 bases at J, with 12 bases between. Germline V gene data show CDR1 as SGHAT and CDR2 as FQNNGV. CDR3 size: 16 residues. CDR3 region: CASSSNRPTNTGELFF. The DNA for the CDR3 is TGTGCCAGCAGCTCAAATAGGCCTACGAACACCGGGGAGCTGTTTTTT.

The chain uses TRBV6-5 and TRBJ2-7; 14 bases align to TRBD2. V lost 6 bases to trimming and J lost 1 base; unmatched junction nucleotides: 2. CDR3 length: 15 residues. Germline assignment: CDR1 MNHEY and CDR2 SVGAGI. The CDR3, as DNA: TGTGCCAGCAGGAGACTAGCGGGGGGGTCCTACGAGCAGTACTTC. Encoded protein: CASRRLAGGSYEQYF.

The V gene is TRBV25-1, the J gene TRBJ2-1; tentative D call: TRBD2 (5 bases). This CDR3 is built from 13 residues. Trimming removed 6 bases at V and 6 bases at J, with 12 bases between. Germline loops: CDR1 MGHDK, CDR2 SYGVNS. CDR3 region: CASSPRRANEQFF. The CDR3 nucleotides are TGTGCCAGCAGCCCTCGGCGGGCCAATGAGCAGTTCTTC.

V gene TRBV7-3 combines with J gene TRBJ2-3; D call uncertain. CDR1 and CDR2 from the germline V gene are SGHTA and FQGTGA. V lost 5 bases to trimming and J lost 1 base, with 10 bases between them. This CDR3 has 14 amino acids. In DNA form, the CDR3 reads TGTGCCAGCAGCACGAACAGAGGCACAGATACGCAGTATTTT. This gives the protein CASSTNRGTDTQYF.

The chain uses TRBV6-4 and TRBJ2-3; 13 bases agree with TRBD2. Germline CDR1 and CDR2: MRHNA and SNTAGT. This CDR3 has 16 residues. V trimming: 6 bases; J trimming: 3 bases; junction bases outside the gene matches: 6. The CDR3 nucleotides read TGTGCCAGCAGCCGACTAGCGGGAGGAGGGACAGATACGCAGTATTTT. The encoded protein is CASSRLAGGGTDTQYF.

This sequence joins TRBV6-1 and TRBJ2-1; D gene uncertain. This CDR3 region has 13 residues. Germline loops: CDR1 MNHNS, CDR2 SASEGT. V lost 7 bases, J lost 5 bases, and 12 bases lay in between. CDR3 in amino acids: CASMYSLNNEQFF. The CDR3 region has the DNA TGTGCCAGCATGTACAGCCTTAACAATGAGCAGTTCTTC.

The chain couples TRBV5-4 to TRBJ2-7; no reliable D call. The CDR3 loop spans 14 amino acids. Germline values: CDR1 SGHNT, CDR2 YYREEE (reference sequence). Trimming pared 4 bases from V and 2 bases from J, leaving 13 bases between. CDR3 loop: CASSVGGLAYEQYF. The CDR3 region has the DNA TGTGCCAGCAGCGTAGGTGGTTTGGCCTACGAGCAGTACTTC. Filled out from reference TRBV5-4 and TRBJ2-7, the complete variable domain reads ETGVTQSPTHLIKTRGQQVTLRCSSQSGHNTVSWYQQALGQGPQFIFQYYREEENGRGNFPPRFSGLQFPNYSSELNVNALELDDSALYLCASSVGGLAYEQYFGPGTRLTVT.

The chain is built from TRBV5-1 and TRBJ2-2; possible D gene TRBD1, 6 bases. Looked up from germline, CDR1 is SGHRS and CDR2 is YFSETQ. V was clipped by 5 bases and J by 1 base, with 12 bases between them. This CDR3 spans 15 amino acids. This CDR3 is CASRTGHMNTGELFF. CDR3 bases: TGCGCCAGCAGGACGGGACACATGAACACCGGGGAGCTGTTTTTT.

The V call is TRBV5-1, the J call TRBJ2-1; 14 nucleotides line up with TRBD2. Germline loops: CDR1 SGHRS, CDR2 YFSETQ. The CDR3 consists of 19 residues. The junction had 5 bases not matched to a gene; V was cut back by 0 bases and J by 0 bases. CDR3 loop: CASSLGGTSGGSSYNEQFF. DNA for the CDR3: TGCGCCAGCAGCTTGGGCGGGACTAGCGGGGGTTCCTCCTACAATGAGCAGTTCTTC.

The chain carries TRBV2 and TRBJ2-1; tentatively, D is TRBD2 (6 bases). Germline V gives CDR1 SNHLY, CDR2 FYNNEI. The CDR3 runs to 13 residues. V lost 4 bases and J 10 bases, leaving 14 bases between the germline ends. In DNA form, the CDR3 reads TGTGCCAGCAGTGTGGAGGGGACGGGGGAGCAGTTCTTC. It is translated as CASSVEGTGEQFF.

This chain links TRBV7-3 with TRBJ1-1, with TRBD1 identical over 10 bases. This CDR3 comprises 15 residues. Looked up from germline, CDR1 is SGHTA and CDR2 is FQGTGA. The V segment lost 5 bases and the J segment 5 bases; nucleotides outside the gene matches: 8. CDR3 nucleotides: TGTGCCAGCAGCGACGGACAGGGGGTGAGAACTGAAGCTTTCTTT. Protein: CASSDGQGVRTEAFF. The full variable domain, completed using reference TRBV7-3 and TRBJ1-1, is GAGVSQTPSNKVTEKGKYVELRCDPISGHTALYWYRQSLGQGPEFLIYFQGTGAADDSGLPNDRFFAVRPEGSVSTLKIQRTERGDSAVYLCASSDGQGVRTEAFFGQGTRLTVV.

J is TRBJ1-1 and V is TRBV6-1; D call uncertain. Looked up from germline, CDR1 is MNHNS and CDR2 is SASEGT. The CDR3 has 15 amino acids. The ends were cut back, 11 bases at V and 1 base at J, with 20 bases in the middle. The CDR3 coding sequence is TGTGCCCCGCAACGAGGTCACGAGGCGAACACTGAAGCTTTCTTT. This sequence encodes CAPQRGHEANTEAFF.